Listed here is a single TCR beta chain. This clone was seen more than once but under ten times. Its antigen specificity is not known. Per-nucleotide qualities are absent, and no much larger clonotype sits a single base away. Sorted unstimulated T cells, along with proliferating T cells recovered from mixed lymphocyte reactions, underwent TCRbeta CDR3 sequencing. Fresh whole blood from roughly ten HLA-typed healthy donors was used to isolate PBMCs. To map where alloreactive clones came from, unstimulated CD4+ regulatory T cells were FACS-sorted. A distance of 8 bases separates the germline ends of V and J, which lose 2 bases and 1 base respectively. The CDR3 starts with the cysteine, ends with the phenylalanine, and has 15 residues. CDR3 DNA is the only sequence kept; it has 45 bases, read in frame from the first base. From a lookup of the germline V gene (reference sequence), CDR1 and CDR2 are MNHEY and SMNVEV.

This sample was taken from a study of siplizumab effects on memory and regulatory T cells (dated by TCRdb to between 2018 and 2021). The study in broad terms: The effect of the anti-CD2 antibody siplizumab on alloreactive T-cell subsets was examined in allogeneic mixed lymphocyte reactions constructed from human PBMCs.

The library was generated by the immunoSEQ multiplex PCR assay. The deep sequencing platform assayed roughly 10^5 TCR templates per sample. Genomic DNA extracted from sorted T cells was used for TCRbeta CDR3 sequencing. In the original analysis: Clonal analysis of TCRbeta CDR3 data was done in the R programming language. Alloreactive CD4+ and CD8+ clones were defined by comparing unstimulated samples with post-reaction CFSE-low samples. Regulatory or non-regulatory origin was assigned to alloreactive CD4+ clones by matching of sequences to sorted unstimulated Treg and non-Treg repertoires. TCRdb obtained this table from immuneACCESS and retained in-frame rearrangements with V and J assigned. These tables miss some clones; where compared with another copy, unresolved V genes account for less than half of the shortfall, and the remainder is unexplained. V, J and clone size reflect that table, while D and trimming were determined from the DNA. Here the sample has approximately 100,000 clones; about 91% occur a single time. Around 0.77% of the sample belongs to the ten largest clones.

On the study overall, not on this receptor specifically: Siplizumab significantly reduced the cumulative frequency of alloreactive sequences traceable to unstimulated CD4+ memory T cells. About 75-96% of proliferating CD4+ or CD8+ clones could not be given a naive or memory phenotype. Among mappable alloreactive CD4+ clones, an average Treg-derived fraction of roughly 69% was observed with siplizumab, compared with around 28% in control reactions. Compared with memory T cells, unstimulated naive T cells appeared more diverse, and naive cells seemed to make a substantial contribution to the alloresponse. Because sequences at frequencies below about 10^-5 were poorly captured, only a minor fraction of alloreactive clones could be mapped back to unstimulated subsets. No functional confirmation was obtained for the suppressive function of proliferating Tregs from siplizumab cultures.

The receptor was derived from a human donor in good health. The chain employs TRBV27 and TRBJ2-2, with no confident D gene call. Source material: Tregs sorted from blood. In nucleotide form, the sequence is TGTGCCAGCAGTTTACTTTTCATGAACACCGGGGAGCTGTTTTTT. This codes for CASSLLFMNTGELFF.